This T cell receptor (beta chain) was sequenced in a study of vaccination and CD4 T cells after COVID-19. Study in general: Typically, post-vaccine samples were obtained a median approximately 74 days after dose two, within a range of 14 to 241.

The sample's treatment: approximately nine-day PBMC culture with coronavirus spike peptide pools or control peptides (ViraFEST assay). The unexposed donor provided CD4+ T cells, which were taken before the COVID-19 pandemic (2011-2018). At the Johns Hopkins FTIC core, DNA taken from cultured CD4+ T cells was sequenced by way of the Oncomine TCR Beta short-read assay. The genomic DNA was obtained from cultured CD4+ T cells by extraction with the QIAamp micro DNA kit. TCRdb used MiXCR to reprocess the PCR reads, holding one entry per CDR3 protein. Altogether thousands of distinct CDR3 sequences are present, around a quarter being singletons, with the ten largest covering about a third. A remark on this clonotype: Its antigen is not known.

V dropped 7 bases and J dropped 6 bases, with 13 bases sitting between them. The CDR3 runs to 13 residues. The sample taken for sequencing was CD4+ T cells from blood, cultured in vitro. The chain links TRBV12-3 or TRBV12-4 to TRBJ2-1; TRBD2 might be the D (5 bases). This sequence originates from a human donor in good health. CDR3 nucleotides: TGTGCCAGCACAAAGGGTAGCGCCAATGAGCAGTTCTTC. Its protein product is CASTKGSANEQFF.